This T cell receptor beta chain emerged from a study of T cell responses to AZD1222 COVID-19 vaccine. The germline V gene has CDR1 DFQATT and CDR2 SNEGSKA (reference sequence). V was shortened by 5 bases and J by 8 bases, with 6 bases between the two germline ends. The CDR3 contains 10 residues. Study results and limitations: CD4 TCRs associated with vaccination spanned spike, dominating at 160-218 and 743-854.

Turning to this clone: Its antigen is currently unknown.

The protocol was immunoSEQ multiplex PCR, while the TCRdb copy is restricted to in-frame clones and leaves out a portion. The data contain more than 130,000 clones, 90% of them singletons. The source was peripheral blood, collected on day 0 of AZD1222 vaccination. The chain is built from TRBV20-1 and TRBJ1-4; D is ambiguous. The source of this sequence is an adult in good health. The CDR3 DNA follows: TGCAGTGCTCTCGAGGAAAAACTGTTTTTT. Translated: CSALEEKLFF.